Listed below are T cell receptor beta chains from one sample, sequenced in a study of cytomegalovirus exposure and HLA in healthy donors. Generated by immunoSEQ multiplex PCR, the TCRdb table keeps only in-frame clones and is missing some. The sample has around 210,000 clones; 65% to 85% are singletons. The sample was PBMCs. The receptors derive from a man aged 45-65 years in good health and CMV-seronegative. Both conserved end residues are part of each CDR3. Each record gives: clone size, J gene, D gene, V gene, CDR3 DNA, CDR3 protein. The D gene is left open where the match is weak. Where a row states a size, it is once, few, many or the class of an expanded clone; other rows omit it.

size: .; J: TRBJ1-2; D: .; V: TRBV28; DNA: TGTGCCAGCAGTTTCGTCTCCGACAGCTATGGCTACACCTTC; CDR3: CASSFVSDSYGYTF
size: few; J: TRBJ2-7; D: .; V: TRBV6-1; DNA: TGTGCCAGCAGTGAAACTTTCGTCTACGAGCAGTACTTC; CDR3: CASSETFVYEQYF
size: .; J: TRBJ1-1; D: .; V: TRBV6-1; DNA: TGTGCCAGCAGTGAAATAGGCAGGGTGGACACTGAAGCTTTCTTT; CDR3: CASSEIGRVDTEAFF
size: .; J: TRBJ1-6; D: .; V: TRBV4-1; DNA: TGCGCCAGCAGCGGACAGATTAATTCACCCCTCCACTTT; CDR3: CASSGQINSPLHF
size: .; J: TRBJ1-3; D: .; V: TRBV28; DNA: TGTGCCAGCAGCCCGACTCGAGCCTCTGGAAACACCATATATTTT; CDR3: CASSPTRASGNTIYF
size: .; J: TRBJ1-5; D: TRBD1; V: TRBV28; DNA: TGTGCCAGCCAGGGGGCTAACAATCAGCCCCAGCATTTT; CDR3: CASQGANNQPQHF
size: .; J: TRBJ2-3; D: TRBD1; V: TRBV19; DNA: TGTGCCAGTAGCAAACGACAGGGCGGGACAGATACGCAGTATTTT; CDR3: CASSKRQGGTDTQYF
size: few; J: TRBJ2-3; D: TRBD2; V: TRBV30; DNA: TGTGCCTGCGAAACTAGCGCAGATACGCAGTATTTT; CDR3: CACETSADTQYF
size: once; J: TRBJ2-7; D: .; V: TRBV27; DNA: TGTGCCAGCAGTTTGGATGTGCCGGGGCAGGGGCCCTACGAGCAGTACTTC; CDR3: CASSLDVPGQGPYEQYF
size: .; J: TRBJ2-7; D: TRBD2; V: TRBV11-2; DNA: TGTGCCAGCAGCTTAGAAGGCCTAGCGGGGATCTTC; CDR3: CASSLEGLAGIF
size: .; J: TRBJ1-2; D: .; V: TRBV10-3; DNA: TGTGCCATCAGTGAGTCGCCGGACGGGGTATCGTCTGGCTACACCTTC; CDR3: CAISESPDGVSSGYTF
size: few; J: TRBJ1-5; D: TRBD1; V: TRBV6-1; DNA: TGTGCCAGCAGTGAAAGAAGGACAGGAGGAAATCAGCCCCAGCATTTT; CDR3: CASSERRTGGNQPQHF
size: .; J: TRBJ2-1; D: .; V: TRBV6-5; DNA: TGTGCCAGCAGTTTGACGACAGAGACCTACAATGAGCAGTTCTTC; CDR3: CASSLTTETYNEQFF
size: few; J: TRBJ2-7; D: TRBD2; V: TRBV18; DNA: TGTGCCAGCTCGGATAGCGGGAAGGGGCTCTACGAGCAGTACTTC; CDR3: CASSDSGKGLYEQYF
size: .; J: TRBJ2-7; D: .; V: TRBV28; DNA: TGTGCCAGCAGTTTATGGGGGCGGGGCCCAGCCGAGCAGTACTTC; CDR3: CASSLWGRGPAEQYF
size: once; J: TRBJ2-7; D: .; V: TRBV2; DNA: TGTGCCATTCTGTGGGGGGAGGCGGCCTACGAGCAGTACTTC; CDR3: CAILWGEAAYEQYF